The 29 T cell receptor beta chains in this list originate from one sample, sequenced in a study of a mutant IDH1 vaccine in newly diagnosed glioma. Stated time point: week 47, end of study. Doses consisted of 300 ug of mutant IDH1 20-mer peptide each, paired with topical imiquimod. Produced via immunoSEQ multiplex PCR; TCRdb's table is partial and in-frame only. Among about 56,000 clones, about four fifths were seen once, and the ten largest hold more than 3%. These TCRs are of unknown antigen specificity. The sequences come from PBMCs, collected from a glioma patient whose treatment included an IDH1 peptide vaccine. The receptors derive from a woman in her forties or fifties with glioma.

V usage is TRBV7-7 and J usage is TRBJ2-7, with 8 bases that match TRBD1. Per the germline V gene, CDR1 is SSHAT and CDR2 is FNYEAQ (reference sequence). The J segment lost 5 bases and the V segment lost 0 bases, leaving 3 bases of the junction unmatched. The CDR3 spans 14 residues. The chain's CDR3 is CASSLASGGHEQYF. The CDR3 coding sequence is TGTGCCAGCAGCTTAGCCTCAGGGGGCCACGAGCAGTACTTC.

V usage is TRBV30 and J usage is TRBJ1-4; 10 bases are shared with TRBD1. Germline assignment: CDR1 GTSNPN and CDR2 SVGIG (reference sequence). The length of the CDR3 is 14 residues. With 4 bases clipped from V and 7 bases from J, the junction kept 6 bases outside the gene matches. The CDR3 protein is CAWNRDRGGEKLFF. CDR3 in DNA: TGTGCCTGGAATAGGGACAGGGGAGGTGAAAAACTGTTTTTT.

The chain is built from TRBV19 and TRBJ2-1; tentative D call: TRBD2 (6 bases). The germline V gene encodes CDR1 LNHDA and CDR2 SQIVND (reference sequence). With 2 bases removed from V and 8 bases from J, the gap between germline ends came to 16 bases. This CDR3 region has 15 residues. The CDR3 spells CASSIPDGGVDEQFF. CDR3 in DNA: TGTGCCAGTAGTATACCCGACGGGGGTGTCGATGAGCAGTTCTTC.

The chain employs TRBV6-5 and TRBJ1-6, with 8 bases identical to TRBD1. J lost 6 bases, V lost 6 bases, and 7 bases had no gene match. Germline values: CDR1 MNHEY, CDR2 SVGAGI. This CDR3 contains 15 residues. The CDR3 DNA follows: TGTGCCAGCAGGACAGGGGTCACCGGTAATTCACCCCTCCACTTT. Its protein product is CASRTGVTGNSPLHF.

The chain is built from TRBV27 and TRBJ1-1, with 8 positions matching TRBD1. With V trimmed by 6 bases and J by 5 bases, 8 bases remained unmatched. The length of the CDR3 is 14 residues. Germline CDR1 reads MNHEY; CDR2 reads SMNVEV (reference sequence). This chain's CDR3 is CASSDRGRGTEAFF. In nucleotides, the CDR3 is TGTGCCAGCAGCGACAGGGGAAGAGGGACTGAAGCTTTCTTT.

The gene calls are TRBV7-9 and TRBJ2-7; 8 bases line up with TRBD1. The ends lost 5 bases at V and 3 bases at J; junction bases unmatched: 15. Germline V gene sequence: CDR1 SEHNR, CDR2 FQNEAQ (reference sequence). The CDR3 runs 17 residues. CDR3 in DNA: TGTGCCAGCAGCCTGGACAGGGAGGTCCTGGGGTTCTACGAGCAGTACTTC. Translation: CASSLDREVLGFYEQYF. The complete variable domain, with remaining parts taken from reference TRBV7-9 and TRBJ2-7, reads DTGVSQNPRHKITKRGQNVTFRCDPISEHNRLYWYRQTLGQGPEFLTYFQNEAQLEKSRLLSDRFSAERPKGSFSTLEIQRTEQGDSAMYLCASSLDREVLGFYEQYFGPGTRLTVT.

The CDR3 DNA is TGCGCCAGCAGCTGGGGGGGACAGTCAGATCAGCCCCAGCATTTT. Its translation is CASSWGGQSDQPQHF. V is TRBV5-1 and J is TRBJ1-5, with TRBD1 matching 7 bases. This CDR3 is built from 15 residues. The J segment lost 5 bases and the V segment lost 3 bases, leaving 8 bases of the junction unmatched. Germline V lookup: CDR1 SGHRS, CDR2 YFSETQ.

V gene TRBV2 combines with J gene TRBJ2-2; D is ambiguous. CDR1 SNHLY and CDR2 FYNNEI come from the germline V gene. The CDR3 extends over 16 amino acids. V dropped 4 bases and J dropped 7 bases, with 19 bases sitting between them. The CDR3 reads CASSVDVIRIGGELFF. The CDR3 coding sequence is TGTGCCAGCAGTGTCGACGTGATTAGAATTGGCGGGGAGCTGTTTTTT.

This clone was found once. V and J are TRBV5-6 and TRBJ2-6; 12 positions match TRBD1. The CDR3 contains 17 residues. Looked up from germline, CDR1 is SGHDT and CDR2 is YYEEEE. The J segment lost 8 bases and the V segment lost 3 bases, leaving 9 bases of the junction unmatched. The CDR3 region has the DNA TGTGCCAGCAGCTGGGGGGACAGGGGGCTCGGGACCAACGTCCTGACTTTC. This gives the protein CASSWGDRGLGTNVLTF. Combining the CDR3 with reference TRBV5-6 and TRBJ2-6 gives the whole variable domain DAGVTQSPTHLIKTRGQQVTLRCSPKSGHDTVSWYQQALGQGPQFIFQYYEEEERQRGNFPDRFSGHQFPNYSSELNVNALLLGDSALYLCASSWGDRGLGTNVLTFGAGSRLTVL.

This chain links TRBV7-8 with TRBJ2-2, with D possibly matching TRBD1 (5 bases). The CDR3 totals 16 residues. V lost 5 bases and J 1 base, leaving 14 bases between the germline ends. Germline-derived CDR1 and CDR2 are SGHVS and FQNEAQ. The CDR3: CASSLVTQGNTGELFF. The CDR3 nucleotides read TGTGCCAGCAGCCTGGTTACTCAGGGGAACACCGGGGAGCTGTTTTTT. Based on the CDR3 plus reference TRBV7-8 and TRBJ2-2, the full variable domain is GAGVSQSPRYKVAKRGQDVALRCDPISGHVSLFWYQQALGQGPEFLTYFQNEAQLDKSGLPSDRFFAERPEGSVSTLKIQRTQQEDSAVYLCASSLVTQGNTGELFFGEGSRLTVL.

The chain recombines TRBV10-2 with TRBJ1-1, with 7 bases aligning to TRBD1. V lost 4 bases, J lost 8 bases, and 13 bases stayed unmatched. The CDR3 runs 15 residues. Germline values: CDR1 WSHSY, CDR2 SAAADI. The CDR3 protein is CASSVGAGGFEEAFF. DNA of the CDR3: TGCGCCAGCAGTGTAGGCGCAGGGGGATTCGAGGAAGCTTTCTTT.

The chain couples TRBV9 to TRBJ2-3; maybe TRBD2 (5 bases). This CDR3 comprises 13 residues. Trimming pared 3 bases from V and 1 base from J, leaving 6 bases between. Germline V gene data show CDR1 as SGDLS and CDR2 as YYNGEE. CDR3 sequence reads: CASSDGGTDTQYF. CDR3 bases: TGTGCCAGCAGCGACGGGGGCACAGATACGCAGTATTTT.

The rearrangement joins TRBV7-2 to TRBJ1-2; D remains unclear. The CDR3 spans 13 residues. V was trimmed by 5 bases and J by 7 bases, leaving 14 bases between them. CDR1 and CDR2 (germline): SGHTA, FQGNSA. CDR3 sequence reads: CASSPRTLSGYTF. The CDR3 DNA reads TGTGCCAGCAGCCCAAGGACCCTGAGTGGCTACACCTTC.

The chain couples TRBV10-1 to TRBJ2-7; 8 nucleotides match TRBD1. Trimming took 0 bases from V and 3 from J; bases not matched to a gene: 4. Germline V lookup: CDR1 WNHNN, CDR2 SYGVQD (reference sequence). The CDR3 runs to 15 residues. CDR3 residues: CASSESGTGGYEQYF. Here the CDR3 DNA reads TGCGCCAGCAGTGAGTCAGGAACAGGGGGCTACGAGCAGTACTTC.

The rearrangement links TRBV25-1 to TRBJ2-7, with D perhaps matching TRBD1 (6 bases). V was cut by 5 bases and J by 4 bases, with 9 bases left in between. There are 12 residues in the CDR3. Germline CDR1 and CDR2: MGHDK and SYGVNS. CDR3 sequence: CASSYTGYEQYF. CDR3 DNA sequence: TGTGCCAGCAGTTATACAGGGTACGAGCAGTACTTC.

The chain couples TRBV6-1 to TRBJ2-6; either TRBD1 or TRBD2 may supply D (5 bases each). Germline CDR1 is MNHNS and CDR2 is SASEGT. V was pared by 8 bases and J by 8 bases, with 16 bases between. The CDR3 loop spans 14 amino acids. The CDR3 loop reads CASLRAGSTNVLTF. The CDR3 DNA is TGTGCCAGCCTTCGGGCAGGGAGTACCAACGTCCTGACTTTC.

This chain's CDR3 is CASRGEGLNTEAFF. CDR3 nucleotide sequence: TGTGCCAGCAGAGGGGAGGGATTGAACACTGAAGCTTTCTTT. J is TRBJ1-1 and V is TRBV9; a weak D match, TRBD1 (5 bases). The CDR3 runs 14 residues. V lost 5 bases and J lost 0, with 11 bases in between. Germline CDR1 is SGDLS and CDR2 is YYNGEE.

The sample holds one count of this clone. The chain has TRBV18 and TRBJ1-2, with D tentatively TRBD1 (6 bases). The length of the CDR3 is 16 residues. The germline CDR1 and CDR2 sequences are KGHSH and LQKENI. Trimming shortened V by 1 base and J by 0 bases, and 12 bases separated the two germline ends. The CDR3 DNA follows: TGTGCCAGCTCACCACGAGGACAGCGCACTAACTATGGCTACACCTTC. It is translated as CASSPRGQRTNYGYTF.

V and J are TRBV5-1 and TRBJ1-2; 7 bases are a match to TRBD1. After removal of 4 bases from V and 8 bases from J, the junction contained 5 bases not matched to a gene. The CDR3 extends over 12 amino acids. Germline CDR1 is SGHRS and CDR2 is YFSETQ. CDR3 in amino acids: CASSPQGDGYTF. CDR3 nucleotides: TGCGCCAGCAGCCCCCAGGGGGACGGCTACACCTTC.

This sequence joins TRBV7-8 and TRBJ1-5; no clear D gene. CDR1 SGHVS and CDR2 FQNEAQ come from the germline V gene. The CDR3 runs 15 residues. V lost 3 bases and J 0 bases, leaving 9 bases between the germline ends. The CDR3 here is CASSLDQYSNQPQHF. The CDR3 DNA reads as TGTGCCAGCAGCTTGGACCAATATAGCAATCAGCCCCAGCATTTT.

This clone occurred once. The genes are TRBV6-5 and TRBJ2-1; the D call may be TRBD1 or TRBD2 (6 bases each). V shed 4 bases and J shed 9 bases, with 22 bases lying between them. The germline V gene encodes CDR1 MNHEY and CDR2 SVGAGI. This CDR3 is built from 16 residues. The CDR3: CASSSLWGRYRAEQFF. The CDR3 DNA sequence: TGTGCCAGCAGTTCATTGTGGGGGAGGTACAGGGCTGAGCAGTTCTTC.

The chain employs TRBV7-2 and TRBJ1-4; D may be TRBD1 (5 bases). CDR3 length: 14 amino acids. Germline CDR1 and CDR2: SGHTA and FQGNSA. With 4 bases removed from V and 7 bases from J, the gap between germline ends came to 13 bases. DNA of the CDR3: TGTGCCAGCAGCTACGGGCCCGGGGGTGAAAAACTGTTTTTT. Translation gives CASSYGPGGEKLFF.

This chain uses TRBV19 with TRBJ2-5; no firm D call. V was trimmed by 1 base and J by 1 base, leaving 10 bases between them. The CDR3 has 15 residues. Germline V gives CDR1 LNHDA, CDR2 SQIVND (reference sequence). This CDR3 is CASSIGAMSQETQYF. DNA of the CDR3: TGTGCCAGTAGTATAGGGGCTATGTCCCAAGAGACCCAGTACTTC. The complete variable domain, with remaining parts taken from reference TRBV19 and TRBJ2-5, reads DGGITQSPKYLFRKEGQNVTLSCEQNLNHDAMYWYRQDPGQGLRLIYYSQIVNDFQKGDIAEGYSVSREKKESFPLTVTSAQKNPTAFYLCASSIGAMSQETQYFGPGTRLLVL.

The CDR3 region is CATHPTGFGYGYTF. Here the CDR3 DNA reads TGTGCCACCCACCCGACAGGCTTTGGGTATGGCTACACCTTC. This chain uses TRBV19 with TRBJ1-2; perhaps TRBD1 as D (6 bases). The CDR3 is 14 amino acids. Trimming shortened V by 10 bases and J by 5 bases, and 20 bases separated the two germline ends. CDR1 is LNHDA, CDR2 SQIVND, per germline (reference sequence).

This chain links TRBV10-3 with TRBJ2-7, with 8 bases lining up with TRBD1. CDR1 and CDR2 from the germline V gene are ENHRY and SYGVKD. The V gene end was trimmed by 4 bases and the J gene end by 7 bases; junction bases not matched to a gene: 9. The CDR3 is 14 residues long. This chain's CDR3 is CAISVAGGRREQYF. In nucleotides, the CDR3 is TGTGCCATCAGTGTGGCAGGGGGCCGACGGGAGCAGTACTTC.

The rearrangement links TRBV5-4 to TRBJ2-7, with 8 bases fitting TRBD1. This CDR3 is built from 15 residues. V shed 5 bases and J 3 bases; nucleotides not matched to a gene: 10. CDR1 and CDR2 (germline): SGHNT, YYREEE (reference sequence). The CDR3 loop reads CASRAGTGLNYEQYF. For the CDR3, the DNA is TGTGCCAGCAGGGCCGGGACAGGCTTAAACTACGAGCAGTACTTC.

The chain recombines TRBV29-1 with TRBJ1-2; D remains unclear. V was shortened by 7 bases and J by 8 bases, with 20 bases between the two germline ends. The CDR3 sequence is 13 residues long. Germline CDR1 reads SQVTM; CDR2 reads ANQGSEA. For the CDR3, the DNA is TGCAGCGGTGGTGAGGAAACTTTCGGGGGCTACACCTTC. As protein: CSGGEETFGGYTF. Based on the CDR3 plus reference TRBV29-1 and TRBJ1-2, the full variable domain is SAVISQKPSRDICQRGTSLTIQCQVDSQVTMMFWYRQQPGQSLTLIATANQGSEATYESGFVIDKFPISRPNLTFSTLTVSNMSPEDSSIYLCSGGEETFGGYTFGSGTRLTVV.

In nucleotides, the CDR3 is TGCAGCGTTGGAGGGGACAACTATGGCTACACCTTC. It specifies CSVGGDNYGYTF. The gene calls are TRBV29-1 and TRBJ1-2; D possibly corresponds to TRBD1 (5 bases). CDR3 length equals 12 residues. Trimming removed 4 bases at V and 2 bases at J, with 8 bases between. Germline CDR1 SQVTM, CDR2 ANQGSEA.

This CDR3 is CASSLAAQLHTIYF. The CDR3, as DNA: TGTGCCAGCAGCTTAGCAGCCCAGCTCCACACCATATATTTT. The chain is built from TRBV7-9 and TRBJ1-3; D is unclear. Germline loops: CDR1 SEHNR, CDR2 FQNEAQ (reference sequence). Between the trimmed V and J ends, which lost 0 bases and 8 bases, there was a span of 11 bases. The CDR3 contains 14 residues.